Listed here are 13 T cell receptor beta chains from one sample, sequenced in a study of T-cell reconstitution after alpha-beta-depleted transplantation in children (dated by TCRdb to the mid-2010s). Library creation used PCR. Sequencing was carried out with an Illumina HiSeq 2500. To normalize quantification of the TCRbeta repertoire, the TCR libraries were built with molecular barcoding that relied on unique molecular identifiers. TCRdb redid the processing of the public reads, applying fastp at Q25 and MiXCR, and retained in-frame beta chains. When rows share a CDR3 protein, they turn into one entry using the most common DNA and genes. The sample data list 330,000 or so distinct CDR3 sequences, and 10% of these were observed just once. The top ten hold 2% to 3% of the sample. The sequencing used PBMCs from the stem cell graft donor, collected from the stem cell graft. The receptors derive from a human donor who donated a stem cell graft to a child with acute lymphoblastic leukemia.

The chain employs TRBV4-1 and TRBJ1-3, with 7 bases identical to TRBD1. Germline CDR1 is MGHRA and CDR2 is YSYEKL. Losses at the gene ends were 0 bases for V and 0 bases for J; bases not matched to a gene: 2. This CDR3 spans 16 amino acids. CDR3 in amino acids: CASSQEGQASGNTIYF. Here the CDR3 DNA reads TGCGCCAGCAGCCAAGAAGGACAGGCCTCTGGAAACACCATATATTTT.

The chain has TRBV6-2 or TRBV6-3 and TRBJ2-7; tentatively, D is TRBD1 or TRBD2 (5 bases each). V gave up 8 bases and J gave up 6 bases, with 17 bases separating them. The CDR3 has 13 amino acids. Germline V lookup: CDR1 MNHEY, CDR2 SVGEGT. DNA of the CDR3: TGTGCCAGCGAGGTGGAGAGGGGCCTCGAGCAGTACTTC. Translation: CASEVERGLEQYF.

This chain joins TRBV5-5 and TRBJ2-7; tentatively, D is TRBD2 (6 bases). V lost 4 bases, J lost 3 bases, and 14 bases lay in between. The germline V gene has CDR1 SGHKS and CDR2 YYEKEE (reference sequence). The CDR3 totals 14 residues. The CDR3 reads CASSPRGLGYEQYF. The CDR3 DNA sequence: TGTGCCAGCAGCCCCCGGGGACTGGGCTACGAGCAGTACTTC.

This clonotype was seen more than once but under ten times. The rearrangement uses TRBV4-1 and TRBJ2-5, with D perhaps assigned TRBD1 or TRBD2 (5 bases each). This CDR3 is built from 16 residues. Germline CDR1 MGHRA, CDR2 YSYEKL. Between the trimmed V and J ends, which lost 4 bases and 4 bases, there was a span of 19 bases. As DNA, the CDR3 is TGCGCCAGCAGCCCTGCGGGTCCAGGGAGAATAGAGACCCAGTACTTC. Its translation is CASSPAGPGRIETQYF.

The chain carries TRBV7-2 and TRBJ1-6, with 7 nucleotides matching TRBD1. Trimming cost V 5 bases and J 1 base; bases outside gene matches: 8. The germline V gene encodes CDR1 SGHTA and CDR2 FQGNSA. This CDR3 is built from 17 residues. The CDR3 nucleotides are TGTGCCAGCAGCCGAATCAGGGGGTGGTCCTATAATTCACCCCTCCACTTT. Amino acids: CASSRIRGWSYNSPLHF.

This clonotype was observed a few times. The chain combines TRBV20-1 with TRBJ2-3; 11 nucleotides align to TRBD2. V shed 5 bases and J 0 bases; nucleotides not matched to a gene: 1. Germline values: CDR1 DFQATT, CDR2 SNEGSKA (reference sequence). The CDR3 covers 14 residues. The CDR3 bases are TGCAGTGCTGGGACTAGCGGTAGCACAGATACGCAGTATTTT. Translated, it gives CSAGTSGSTDTQYF.

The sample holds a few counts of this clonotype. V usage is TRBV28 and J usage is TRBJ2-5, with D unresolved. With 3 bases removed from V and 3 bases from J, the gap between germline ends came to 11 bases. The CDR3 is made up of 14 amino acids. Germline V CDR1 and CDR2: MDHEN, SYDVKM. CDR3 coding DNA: TGTGCCAGCAGTTTCCCTGACATTGAAGAGACCCAGTACTTC. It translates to CASSFPDIEETQYF.

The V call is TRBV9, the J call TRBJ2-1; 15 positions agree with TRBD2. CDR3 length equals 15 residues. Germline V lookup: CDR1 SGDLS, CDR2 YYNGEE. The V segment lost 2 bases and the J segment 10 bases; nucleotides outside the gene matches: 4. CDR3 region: CASSVGLAGGREQFF. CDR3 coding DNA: TGTGCCAGCAGCGTGGGACTAGCGGGAGGAAGAGAGCAGTTCTTC.

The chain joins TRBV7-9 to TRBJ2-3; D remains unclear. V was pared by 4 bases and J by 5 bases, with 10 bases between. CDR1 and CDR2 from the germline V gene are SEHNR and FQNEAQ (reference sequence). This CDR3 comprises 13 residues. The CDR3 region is CASSSLKGDTQYF. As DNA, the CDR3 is TGTGCCAGCAGCTCCCTGAAAGGAGATACGCAGTATTTT.

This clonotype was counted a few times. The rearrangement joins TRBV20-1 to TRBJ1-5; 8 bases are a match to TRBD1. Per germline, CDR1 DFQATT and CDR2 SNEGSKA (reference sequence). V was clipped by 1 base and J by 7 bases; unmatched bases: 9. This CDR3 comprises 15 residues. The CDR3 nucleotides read TGCAGTGCTAGAGGGCCTTCAGGGGGCGAGCAGCCCCAGCATTTT. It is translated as CSARGPSGGEQPQHF.

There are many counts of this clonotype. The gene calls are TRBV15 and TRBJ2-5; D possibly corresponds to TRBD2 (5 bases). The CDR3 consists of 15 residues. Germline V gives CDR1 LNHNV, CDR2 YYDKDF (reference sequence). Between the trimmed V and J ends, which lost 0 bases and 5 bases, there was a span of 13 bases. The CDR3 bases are TGTGCCACCAGCAGAGATGTGGGAGTCGGGGAGACCCAGTACTTC. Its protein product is CATSRDVGVGETQYF.

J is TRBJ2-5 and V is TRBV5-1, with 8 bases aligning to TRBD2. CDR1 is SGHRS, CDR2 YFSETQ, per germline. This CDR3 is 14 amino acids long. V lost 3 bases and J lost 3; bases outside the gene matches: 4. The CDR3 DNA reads TGCGCCAGCAGCTCGCGACTAGCGAAAGAGACCCAGTACTTC. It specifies CASSSRLAKETQYF.

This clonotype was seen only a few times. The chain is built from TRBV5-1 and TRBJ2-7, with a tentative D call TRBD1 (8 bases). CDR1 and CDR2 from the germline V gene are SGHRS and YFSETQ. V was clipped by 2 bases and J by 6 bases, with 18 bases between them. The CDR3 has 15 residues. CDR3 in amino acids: CASSFSSGGGSEQYF. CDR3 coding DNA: TGCGCCAGCAGCTTTAGTTCAGGGGGCGGGAGCGAGCAGTACTTC.